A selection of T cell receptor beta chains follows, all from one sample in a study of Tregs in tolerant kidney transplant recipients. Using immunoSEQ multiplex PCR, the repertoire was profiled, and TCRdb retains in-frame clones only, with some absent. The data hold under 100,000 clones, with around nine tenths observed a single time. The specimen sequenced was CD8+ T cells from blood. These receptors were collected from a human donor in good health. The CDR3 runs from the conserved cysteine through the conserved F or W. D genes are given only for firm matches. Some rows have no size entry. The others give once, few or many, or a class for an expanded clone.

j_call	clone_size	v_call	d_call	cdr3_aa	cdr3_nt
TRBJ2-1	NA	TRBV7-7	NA	CASSFRGSPYNEQFF	TGTGCCAGCAGCTTCCGGGGTTCTCCTTACAATGAGCAGTTCTTC
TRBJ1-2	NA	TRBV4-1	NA	CASSPGQLSNYGYTF	TGCGCCAGCAGCCCAGGACAGTTGTCTAACTATGGCTACACCTTC
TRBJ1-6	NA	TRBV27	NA	CASSRTAYNSPLHF	TGTGCCAGCAGTAGGACCGCCTATAATTCACCCCTCCACTTT
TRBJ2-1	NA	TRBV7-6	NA	CASSLGMRSYNEQFF	TGTGCCAGCAGCTTAGGTATGCGCTCCTACAATGAGCAGTTCTTC
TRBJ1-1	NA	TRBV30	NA	CAWSVNTEAFF	TGTGCCTGGAGTGTCAACACTGAAGCTTTCTTT
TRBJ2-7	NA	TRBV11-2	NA	CASSSSLTGEQYF	TGTGCCAGCTCGAGCAGCCTCACGGGCGAGCAGTACTTC
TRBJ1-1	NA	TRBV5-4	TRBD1	CASSVTQGATEAFF	TGTGCCAGCAGCGTCACCCAGGGGGCCACTGAAGCTTTCTTT
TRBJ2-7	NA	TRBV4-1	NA	CASSQGSQGSYEQYF	TGCGCCAGCAGCCAAGGTAGTCAAGGGTCCTACGAGCAGTACTTC
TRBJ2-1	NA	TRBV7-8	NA	CASSLAIGGTGFNEQFF	TGTGCCAGCAGCTTAGCGATCGGCGGGACCGGCTTTAATGAGCAGTTCTTC
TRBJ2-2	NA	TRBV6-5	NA	CASARGESNTGELFF	TGTGCCAGCGCTCGCGGGGAATCGAACACCGGGGAGCTGTTTTTT
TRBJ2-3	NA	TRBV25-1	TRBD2	CAIRGDRTTDTQYF	TGTGCTATCCGGGGGGACCGAACCACAGATACGCAGTATTTT
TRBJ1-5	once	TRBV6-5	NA	CASRGGWAQPQHF	TGTGCCAGCAGGGGGGGGTGGGCTCAGCCCCAGCATTTT